This T cell receptor beta chain originates from a study of response to subunit inactivated influenza vaccine. The CDR3 length is 14 residues. V lost 5 bases, J lost 5 bases, and 5 bases stayed unmatched. Germline V gives CDR1 LNHDA, CDR2 SQIVND (reference sequence). TCRdb reprocessed the RT-PCR reads via MiXCR and lists one record per CDR3 protein. Of hundreds of thousands of distinct CDR3 sequences listed, around 15% are singletons. Sequencing was performed on PBMCs from blood, taken 14 to 15 days before vaccination. The genes are TRBV19 and TRBJ1-4; 7 positions agree with TRBD1. The source of this sequence is a man between 45 and 60 years old who received an inactivated influenza vaccine. CDR3 residues: CASSETGQNEKLFF. The CDR3 region has the DNA TGTGCCAGTAGTGAAACGGGACAGAATGAAAAACTGTTTTTT.